The 25 T cell receptor beta chains listed next were all sequenced from one sample in a study of monozygotic twins with inflammatory bowel disease. TCRdb re-called the 5' RACE reads and catalogs CDR3 proteins one per entry, DNA excluded. In all, the sample yields about 170,000 distinct CDR3 sequences. The sequenced sample was blood. The receptors stem from a human donor with ulcerative colitis or Crohn's disease, or a healthy co-twin of an affected twin (not recorded which).

This rearrangement joins TRBV28 to TRBJ2-3; TCRdb returns TRBD2, unconfirmable since there is no DNA. The CDR3 is made up of 16 amino acids. Germline V CDR1 and CDR2: MDHEN, SYDVKM. The CDR3 loop reads CASRPSQGSSTDTQYF.

The CDR3 sequence is CASSSDYSYNEQFF. The chain links TRBV5-4 to TRBJ2-1. The CDR3 consists of 14 residues. CDR1 SGHNT and CDR2 YYREEE come from the germline V gene (reference sequence).

The chain couples TRBV7-6 to TRBJ1-3; TCRdb's D call of TRBD1 is untestable without DNA. The CDR3 sequence is 17 residues long. Germline V gives CDR1 SGHVS, CDR2 FNYEAQ. CDR3 loop: CASSDNRARTSGNTIYF.

The chain recombines TRBV12-3 or TRBV12-4 with TRBJ2-2; the TCRdb call, TRBD2, lacks DNA for checking. The CDR3 length is 14 residues. The chain's CDR3 is CASSLSGGAGELFF.

The chain recombines TRBV20-1 with TRBJ1-1. Looked up from germline, CDR1 is DFQATT and CDR2 is SNEGSKA (reference sequence). This CDR3 contains 11 residues. This CDR3 is CSAREFREAFF.

J is TRBJ2-7 and V is TRBV30; TCRdb names TRBD1, which stays unverified in the absence of DNA. This CDR3 has 14 residues. CDR1 and CDR2 (germline): GTSNPN, SVGIG (reference sequence). The CDR3 is CAWSDGGKSYEQYF. Full variable domain (remainder filled in from reference TRBV30 and TRBJ2-7): SQTIHQWPATLVQPVGSPLSLECTVEGTSNPNLYWYRQAAGRGLQLLFYSVGIGQISSEVPQNLSASRPQDRQFILSSKKLLLSDSGFYLCAWSDGGKSYEQYFGPGTRLTVT.

The chain has TRBV7-9 and TRBJ2-3; the D call of TRBD1 rests on TCRdb alone, since no DNA is present to check it. From germline, CDR1 is SEHNR and CDR2 FQNEAQ (reference sequence). This CDR3 has 12 residues. This chain's CDR3 is CASSFPADTQYF. The whole variable domain, remainder taken from reference TRBV7-9 and TRBJ2-3, is DTGVSQNPRHKITKRGQNVTFRCDPISEHNRLYWYRQTLGQGPEFLTYFQNEAQLEKSRLLSDRFSAERPKGSFSTLEIQRTEQGDSAMYLCASSFPADTQYFGPGTRLTVL.

The chain couples TRBV30 to TRBJ1-5; with no DNA, the TCRdb D assignment of TRBD1 cannot be verified. There are 15 residues in the CDR3. Looked up from germline, CDR1 is GTSNPN and CDR2 is SVGIG (reference sequence). Here the CDR3 reads CAWSVQRGRYQPQHF.

This chain uses TRBV28 with TRBJ2-7; the D call from TCRdb, TRBD1, cannot be confirmed without DNA. The CDR3 length is 15 residues. Germline loops: CDR1 MDHEN, CDR2 SYDVKM. Here the CDR3 reads CASKSPRDRLYEQYF. Combining the CDR3 with reference TRBV28 and TRBJ2-7 gives the whole variable domain DVKVTQSSRYLVKRTGEKVFLECVQDMDHENMFWYRQDPGLGLRLIYFSYDVKMKEKGDIPEGYSVSREKKERFSLILESASTNQTSMYLCASKSPRDRLYEQYFGPGTRLTVT.

The rearrangement joins TRBV12-3 or TRBV12-4 to TRBJ2-7. This CDR3 has 14 residues. This CDR3 is CASSFNDGAYEQYF.

The gene calls are TRBV5-1 and TRBJ1-5. Germline CDR1 and CDR2: SGHRS and YFSETQ. The CDR3 sequence is 16 residues long. Here the CDR3 reads CASSLDNGESNQPQHF.

The V and J genes are TRBV18 and TRBJ2-7; TCRdb calls TRBD1, which cannot be checked without DNA. The length of the CDR3 is 14 residues. Germline loops: CDR1 KGHSH, CDR2 LQKENI. CDR3 amino acids: CASSPTGGLYEQYF.

The chain links TRBV5-1 to TRBJ2-1; TCRdb names TRBD2, which stays unverified in the absence of DNA. Per germline, CDR1 SGHRS and CDR2 YFSETQ. This CDR3 spans 16 amino acids. The CDR3 sequence is CASSITGTSGYNEQFF. Based on the CDR3 plus reference TRBV5-1 and TRBJ2-1, the full variable domain is KAGVTQTPRYLIKTRGQQVTLSCSPISGHRSVSWYQQTPGQGLQFLFEYFSETQRNKGNFPGRFSGRQFSNSRSEMNVSTLELGDSALYLCASSITGTSGYNEQFFGPGTRLTVL.

The CDR3 is CAVGRGRGKQETQYF. The rearrangement joins TRBV10-3 to TRBJ2-5. The germline V gene encodes CDR1 ENHRY and CDR2 SYGVKD. This CDR3 contains 15 residues.

This chain links TRBV7-2 with TRBJ2-3; the TCRdb D gene call, TRBD2, has no DNA to confirm it. CDR3 size: 16 residues. Germline V lookup: CDR1 SGHTA, CDR2 FQGNSA. The CDR3 reads CASSLVAGGQIDTQYF. Full variable domain (rest looked up from reference TRBV7-2 and TRBJ2-3): GAGVSQSPSNKVTEKGKDVELRCDPISGHTALYWYRQSLGQGLEFLIYFQGNSAPDKSGLPSDRFSAERTGGSVSTLTIQRTQQEDSAVYLCASSLVAGGQIDTQYFGPGTRLTVL.

The rearrangement joins TRBV19 to TRBJ2-3. This CDR3 is built from 15 residues. Germline CDR1 is LNHDA and CDR2 is SQIVND (reference sequence). The CDR3 is CASSIDSSSTDTQYF. Full variable domain (remainder filled in from reference TRBV19 and TRBJ2-3): DGGITQSPKYLFRKEGQNVTLSCEQNLNHDAMYWYRQDPGQGLRLIYYSQIVNDFQKGDIAEGYSVSREKKESFPLTVTSAQKNPTAFYLCASSIDSSSTDTQYFGPGTRLTVL.

This chain uses TRBV7-8 with TRBJ2-7; the D call of TRBD1 rests on TCRdb alone, since no DNA is present to check it. This CDR3 comprises 13 residues. CDR1 is SGHVS and CDR2 is FQNEAQ in the germline V gene. The CDR3 loop reads CASSPDRHYEQYF.

This chain links TRBV7-3 with TRBJ2-2; the D call of TRBD1 rests on TCRdb alone, since no DNA is present to check it. Germline CDR1 is SGHTA and CDR2 is FQGTGA. The CDR3 consists of 14 residues. The CDR3 loop reads CASSQGQNTGEPFF. Full variable domain (missing parts from reference TRBV7-3 and TRBJ2-2): GAGVSQTPSNKVTEKGKYVELRCDPISGHTALYWYRQSLGQGPEFLIYFQGTGAADDSGLPNDRFFAVRPEGSVSTLKIQRTERGDSAVYLCASSQGQNTGEPFFGEGSRLTVL.

The V gene is TRBV24-1, the J gene TRBJ2-2; TCRdb's D call, TRBD2, is unchecked because there is no DNA. The germline V gene has CDR1 KGHDR and CDR2 SFDVKD. CDR3 length equals 17 residues. The CDR3 sequence: CATRKTSGRLEDGELFF.

This rearrangement joins TRBV29-1 to TRBJ2-2; without DNA, the TCRdb call of TRBD1 cannot be checked. This CDR3 spans 16 amino acids. Looked up from germline, CDR1 is SQVTM and CDR2 is ANQGSEA. The CDR3 region is CSVVLEGKQITGELFF.

This CDR3 reads CASSYEPAPDTQYF. The chain is built from TRBV6-5 and TRBJ2-3; TCRdb indicates TRBD1, and absent DNA this call remains unverified. The CDR3 totals 14 residues. Germline V gene sequence: CDR1 MNHEY, CDR2 SVGAGI.

The chain combines TRBV20-1 with TRBJ1-2; TCRdb picks TRBD1, but there is no DNA to check that call. The CDR3 sequence is 13 residues long. Per germline, CDR1 DFQATT and CDR2 SNEGSKA (reference sequence). This chain's CDR3 is CSAPIQGAYGYTF.

CDR3 loop: CASSLAERGGFSNQPQHF. The chain uses TRBV5-1 and TRBJ1-5; lacking DNA, the TRBD1 call made by TCRdb goes unchecked. The CDR3 runs to 18 residues. Germline V gives CDR1 SGHRS, CDR2 YFSETQ.

The chain uses TRBV20-1 and TRBJ2-7. Germline lookup yields CDR1 DFQATT and CDR2 SNEGSKA (reference sequence). CDR3 size: 14 residues. CDR3: CSARDLQRIYEQYF.

J is TRBJ2-7 and V is TRBV5-6; TCRdb reports TRBD2, a call that lacks DNA to check it against. The CDR3 runs to 15 residues. Germline CDR1 SGHDT, CDR2 YYEEEE. This chain's CDR3 is CASRVWTSGRGEQYF.